These 11 T cell receptor beta chains share one sample of origin, sequenced in a study of shared clonotypes between healthy human individuals. Clones were read by immunoSEQ multiplex PCR, and TCRdb kept only the in-frame ones, dropping some. The table has 300,000 or so clones, around 74% seen once. Source material: memory CD4+ T cells sorted from blood. Subset in this sample: CD45RA-negative fraction. The receptors shown here come from a man aged 25 to 40 in good health.

The chain combines TRBV29-1 with TRBJ2-1; D perhaps matches TRBD1 (5 bases). V was pared by 7 bases and J by 0 bases, with 13 bases between. This CDR3 contains 14 residues. Germline CDR1 and CDR2: SQVTM and ANQGSEA. Here the CDR3 reads CSAGRQPSYNEQFF. The CDR3 DNA follows: TGCAGCGCCGGTAGACAGCCCTCCTACAATGAGCAGTTCTTC.

The CDR3 DNA is TGTGCCAGCAGCCGAACGGGGGACGATGGCTACACCTTC. It is translated as CASSRTGDDGYTF. The V call is TRBV7-3, the J call TRBJ1-2, with a tentative D call TRBD1 (5 bases). V shed 5 bases and J shed 6 bases, with 13 bases lying between them. Looked up from germline, CDR1 is SGHTA and CDR2 is FQGTGA. This CDR3 comprises 13 residues.

This clone was seen once. The chain links TRBV14 to TRBJ2-1; 11 bases are a match to TRBD2. Germline CDR1 reads SGHDN; CDR2 reads FVKESK. The junction had 10 bases not matched to a gene; V was cut back by 4 bases and J by 8 bases. The CDR3 runs to 16 residues. The CDR3 sequence: CASSRFLAGGMDEQFF. CDR3 sequence (DNA): TGTGCCAGCAGCCGTTTTCTAGCGGGAGGAATGGATGAGCAGTTCTTC.

This clone was observed a handful of times. J is TRBJ2-3 and V is TRBV9, with 15 bases matching TRBD2. CDR3 length equals 16 residues. The germline gives CDR1 SGDLS, CDR2 YYNGEE. The ends lost 0 bases at V and 5 bases at J; junction bases unmatched: 1. CDR3 residues: CASSVGGLAGGDTQYF. As DNA, the CDR3 is TGTGCCAGCAGCGTAGGGGGACTAGCGGGAGGAGATACGCAGTATTTT. The full variable domain, completed using reference TRBV9 and TRBJ2-3, is DSGVTQTPKHLITATGQRVTLRCSPRSGDLSVYWYQQSLDQGLQFLIQYYNGEERAKGNILERFSAQQFPDLHSELNLSSLELGDSALYFCASSVGGLAGGDTQYFGPGTRLTVL.

The rearrangement joins TRBV15 to TRBJ2-5; a possible D gene is TRBD1 (5 bases). This CDR3 has 17 residues. Germline V CDR1 and CDR2: LNHNV, YYDKDF (reference sequence). Trimming cost V 0 bases and J 2 bases, with 16 bases left between them. The CDR3 loop is CATSRDWGFGVQETQYF. In DNA form, the CDR3 reads TGTGCCACCAGCAGAGATTGGGGCTTCGGCGTACAAGAGACCCAGTACTTC.

This clone came up once. The genes are TRBV10-2 and TRBJ2-7; D perhaps matches TRBD1 (6 bases). Germline CDR1 reads WSHSY; CDR2 reads SAAADI. Deletions cut 4 bases from V and 3 bases from J, with 10 bases between. CDR3 length: 13 residues. The CDR3 sequence is CASSVGHYYEQYF. In nucleotides, the CDR3 is TGCGCCAGCAGTGTGGGACATTACTACGAGCAGTACTTC.

This chain uses TRBV5-1 with TRBJ2-3; the match to TRBD2 covers 10 bases. Germline assignment: CDR1 SGHRS and CDR2 YFSETQ. J gave up 2 bases and V 4 bases, and 7 bases lay outside the gene matches. The CDR3 has 16 residues. The CDR3 reads CASSPGGLANTDTQYF. The CDR3 nucleotides are TGCGCCAGCAGCCCGGGGGGACTAGCGAACACAGATACGCAGTATTTT.

The rearrangement links TRBV19 to TRBJ2-4, with 7 bases identical to TRBD2. The CDR3 has 16 residues. The germline V gene encodes CDR1 LNHDA and CDR2 SQIVND (reference sequence). After removal of 3 bases from V and 1 base from J, the junction contained 6 bases not matched to a gene. The chain's CDR3 is CASSIYGGKAKNIQYF. The CDR3 nucleotides read TGTGCCAGTAGTATCTACGGGGGGAAGGCCAAAAACATTCAGTACTTC. Combining the CDR3 with reference TRBV19 and TRBJ2-4 gives the whole variable domain DGGITQSPKYLFRKEGQNVTLSCEQNLNHDAMYWYRQDPGQGLRLIYYSQIVNDFQKGDIAEGYSVSREKKESFPLTVTSAQKNPTAFYLCASSIYGGKAKNIQYFGAGTRLSVL.

Comment on this clone: Different DNA sequences within this sample yield the same CDR3. This chain connects TRBV20-1 to TRBJ2-1; D is uncertain. Trimming cost V 1 base and J 4 bases, with 2 bases left between them. CDR3 length equals 11 residues. The germline V gene has CDR1 DFQATT and CDR2 SNEGSKA (reference sequence). The CDR3 DNA sequence: TGCAGTGCTAGAGGGTACAATGAGCAGTTCTTC. It yields the protein CSARGYNEQFF.

The J gene is TRBJ2-5, the V gene TRBV10-3; TRBD2 matches 9 bases. V gave up 9 bases and J gave up 4 bases; unmatched junction bases: 15. The CDR3 totals 16 residues. The germline gives CDR1 ENHRY, CDR2 SYGVKD. The CDR3 DNA sequence: TGTGCCATGCAAAACTCTAGCGGGACGTTAGGAGAGACCCAGTACTTC. Translation gives CAMQNSSGTLGETQYF.

V and J are TRBV5-1 and TRBJ2-1, with 7 bases identical to TRBD2. J was trimmed by 5 bases and V by 0 bases; bases with no gene match: 5. Germline CDR1 and CDR2: SGHRS and YFSETQ. The CDR3 has 15 residues. CDR3 amino acids: CASSLGGSSNNEQFF. In nucleotides, the CDR3 is TGCGCCAGCAGCTTGGGCGGGAGTTCAAACAATGAGCAGTTCTTC. Filled out from reference TRBV5-1 and TRBJ2-1, the complete variable domain reads KAGVTQTPRYLIKTRGQQVTLSCSPISGHRSVSWYQQTPGQGLQFLFEYFSETQRNKGNFPGRFSGRQFSNSRSEMNVSTLELGDSALYLCASSLGGSSNNEQFFGPGTRLTVL.